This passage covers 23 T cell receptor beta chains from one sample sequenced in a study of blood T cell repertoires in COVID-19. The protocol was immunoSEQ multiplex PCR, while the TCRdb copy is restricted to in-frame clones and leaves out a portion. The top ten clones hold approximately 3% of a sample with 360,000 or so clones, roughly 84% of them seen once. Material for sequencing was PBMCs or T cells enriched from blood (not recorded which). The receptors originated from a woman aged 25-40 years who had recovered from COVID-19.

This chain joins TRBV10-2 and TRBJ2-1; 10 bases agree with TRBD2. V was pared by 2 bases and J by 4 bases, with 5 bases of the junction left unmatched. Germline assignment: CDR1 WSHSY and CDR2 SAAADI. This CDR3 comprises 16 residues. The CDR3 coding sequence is TGCGCCAGCAGTGAGAGTAGCGGGGGGCCATACAATGAGCAGTTCTTC. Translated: CASSESSGGPYNEQFF.

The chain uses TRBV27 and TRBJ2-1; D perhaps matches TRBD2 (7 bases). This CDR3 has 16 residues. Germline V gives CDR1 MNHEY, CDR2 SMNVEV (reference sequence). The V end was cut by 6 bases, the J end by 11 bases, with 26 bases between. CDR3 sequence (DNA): TGTGCCAGCAGGGAGGGGAGGGGGGAGCGCGGAGTACAGCAGTTCTTC. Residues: CASREGRGERGVQQFF.

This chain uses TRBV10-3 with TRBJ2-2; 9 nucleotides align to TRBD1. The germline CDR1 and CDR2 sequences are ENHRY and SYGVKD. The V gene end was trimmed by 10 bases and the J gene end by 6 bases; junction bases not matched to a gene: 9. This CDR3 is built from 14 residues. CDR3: CATGTGKESGELFF. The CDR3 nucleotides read TGTGCCACTGGGACAGGGAAAGAGTCCGGGGAGCTGTTTTTT.

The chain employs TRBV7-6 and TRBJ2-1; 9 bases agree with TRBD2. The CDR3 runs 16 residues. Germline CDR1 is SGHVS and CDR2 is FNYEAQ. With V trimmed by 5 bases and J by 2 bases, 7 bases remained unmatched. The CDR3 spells CASSARPSGTYNEQFF. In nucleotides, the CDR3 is TGTGCCAGCAGCGCCCGGCCTAGCGGGACCTACAATGAGCAGTTCTTC.

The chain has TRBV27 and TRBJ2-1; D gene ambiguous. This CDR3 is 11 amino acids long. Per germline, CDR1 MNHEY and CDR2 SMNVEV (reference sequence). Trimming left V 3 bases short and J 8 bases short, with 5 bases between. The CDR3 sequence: CASSFLDEQFF. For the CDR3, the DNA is TGTGCCAGCAGTTTTCTCGATGAGCAGTTCTTC.

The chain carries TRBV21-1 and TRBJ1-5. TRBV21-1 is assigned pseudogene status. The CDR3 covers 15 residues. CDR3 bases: TGTGCCAGCAGCCACCGGGGGGAAGACAATCAGCCCCAGCATTTT. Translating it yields CASSHRGEDNQPQHF.

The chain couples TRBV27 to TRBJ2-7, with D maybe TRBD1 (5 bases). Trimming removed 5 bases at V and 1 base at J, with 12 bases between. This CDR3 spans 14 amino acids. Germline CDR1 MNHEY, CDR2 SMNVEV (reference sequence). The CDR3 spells CASSQGVLSYEQYF. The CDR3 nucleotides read TGTGCCAGCAGTCAAGGGGTGCTGTCCTACGAGCAGTACTTC.

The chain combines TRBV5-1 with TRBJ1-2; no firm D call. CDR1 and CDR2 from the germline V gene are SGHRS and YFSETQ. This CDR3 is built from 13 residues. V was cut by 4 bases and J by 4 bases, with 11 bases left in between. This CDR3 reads CASSRDRLYGYTF. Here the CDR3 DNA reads TGCGCCAGCAGCCGAGACCGACTCTATGGCTACACCTTC.

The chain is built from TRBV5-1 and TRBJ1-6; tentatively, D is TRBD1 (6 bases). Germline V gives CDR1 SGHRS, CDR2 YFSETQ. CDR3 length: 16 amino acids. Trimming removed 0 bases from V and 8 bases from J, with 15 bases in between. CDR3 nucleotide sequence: TGCGCCAGCAGCTTGGAGGACAGACGAAACTATTCACCCCTCCACTTT. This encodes CASSLEDRRNYSPLHF. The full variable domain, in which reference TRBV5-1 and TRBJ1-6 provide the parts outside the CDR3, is KAGVTQTPRYLIKTRGQQVTLSCSPISGHRSVSWYQQTPGQGLQFLFEYFSETQRNKGNFPGRFSGRQFSNSRSEMNVSTLELGDSALYLCASSLEDRRNYSPLHFGNGTRLTVT.

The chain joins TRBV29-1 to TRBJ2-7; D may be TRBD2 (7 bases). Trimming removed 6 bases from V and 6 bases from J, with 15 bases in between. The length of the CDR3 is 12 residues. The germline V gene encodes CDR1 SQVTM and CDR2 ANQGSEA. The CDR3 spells CSVAKRGGEQYF. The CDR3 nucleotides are TGCAGCGTGGCGAAGAGGGGGGGCGAGCAGTACTTC.

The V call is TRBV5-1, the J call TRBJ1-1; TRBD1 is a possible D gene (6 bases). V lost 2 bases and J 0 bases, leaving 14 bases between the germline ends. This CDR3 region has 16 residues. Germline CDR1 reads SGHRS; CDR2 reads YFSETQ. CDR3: CASSFAGAALNTEAFF. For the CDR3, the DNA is TGCGCCAGCAGCTTCGCGGGGGCAGCCTTGAACACTGAAGCTTTCTTT.

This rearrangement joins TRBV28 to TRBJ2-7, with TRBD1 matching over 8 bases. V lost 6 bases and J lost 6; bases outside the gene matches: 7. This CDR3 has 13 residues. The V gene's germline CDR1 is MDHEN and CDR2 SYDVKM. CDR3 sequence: CASSPGQGREQYF. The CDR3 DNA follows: TGTGCCAGCAGCCCCGGACAGGGTCGCGAGCAGTACTTC. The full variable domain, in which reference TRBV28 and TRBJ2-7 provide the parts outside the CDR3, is DVKVTQSSRYLVKRTGEKVFLECVQDMDHENMFWYRQDPGLGLRLIYFSYDVKMKEKGDIPEGYSVSREKKERFSLILESASTNQTSMYLCASSPGQGREQYFGPGTRLTVT.

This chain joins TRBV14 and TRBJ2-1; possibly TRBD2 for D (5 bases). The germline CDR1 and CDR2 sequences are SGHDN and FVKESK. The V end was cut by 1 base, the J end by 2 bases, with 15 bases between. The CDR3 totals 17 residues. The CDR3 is CASSQGPSSGTYNEQFF. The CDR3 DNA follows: TGTGCCAGCAGCCAAGGGCCCTCCTCCGGGACCTACAATGAGCAGTTCTTC.

The CDR3 here is CASSPGGYEQYF. In nucleotides, the CDR3 is TGTGCCAGCAGTCCCGGGGGATACGAGCAGTACTTC. The rearrangement uses TRBV6-5 and TRBJ2-7; possible D gene TRBD2, 6 bases. The CDR3 is 12 amino acids. In germline, CDR1 is MNHEY, CDR2 SVGAGI. With 5 bases removed from V and 4 bases from J, the gap between germline ends came to 9 bases.

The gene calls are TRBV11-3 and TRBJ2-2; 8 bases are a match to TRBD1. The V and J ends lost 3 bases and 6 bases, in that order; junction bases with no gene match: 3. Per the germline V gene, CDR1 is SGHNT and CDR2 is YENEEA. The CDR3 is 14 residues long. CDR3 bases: TGTGCCAGCAGCTTCCAGGGGGCGTCCGGGGAGCTGTTTTTT. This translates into CASSFQGASGELFF.

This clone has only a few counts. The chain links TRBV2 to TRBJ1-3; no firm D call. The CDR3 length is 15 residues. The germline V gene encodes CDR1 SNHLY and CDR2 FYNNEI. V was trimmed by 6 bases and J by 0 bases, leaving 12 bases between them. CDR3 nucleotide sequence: TGTGCCAGCAGCGATCGGTCGAGCTCTGGAAACACCATATATTTT. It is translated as CASSDRSSSGNTIYF.

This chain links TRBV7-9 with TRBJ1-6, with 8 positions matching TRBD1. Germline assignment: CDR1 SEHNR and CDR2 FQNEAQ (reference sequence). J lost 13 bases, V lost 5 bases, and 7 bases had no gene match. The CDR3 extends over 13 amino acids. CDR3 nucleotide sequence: TGTGCCAGCAGCCTAGACAGGGGTTCTCCCCTCCACTTT. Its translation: CASSLDRGSPLHF.

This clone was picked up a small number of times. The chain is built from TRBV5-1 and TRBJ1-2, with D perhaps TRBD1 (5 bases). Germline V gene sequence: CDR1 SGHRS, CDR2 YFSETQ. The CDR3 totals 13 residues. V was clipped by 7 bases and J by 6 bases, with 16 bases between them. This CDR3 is CASRYQGSDGYTF. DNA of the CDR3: TGCGCCAGCCGTTATCAGGGCTCAGATGGCTACACCTTC.

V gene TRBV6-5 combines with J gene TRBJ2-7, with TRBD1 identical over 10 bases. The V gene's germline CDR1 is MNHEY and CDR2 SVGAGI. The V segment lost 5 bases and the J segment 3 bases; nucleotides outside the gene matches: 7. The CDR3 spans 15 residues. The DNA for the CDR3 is TGTGCCAGCAGTACCCCTGACAGGGGGCTCTACGAGCAGTACTTC. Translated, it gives CASSTPDRGLYEQYF.

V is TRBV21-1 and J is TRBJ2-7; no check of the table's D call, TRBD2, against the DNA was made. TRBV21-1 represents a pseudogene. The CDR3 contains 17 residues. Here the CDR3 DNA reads TGTGCCAGCAGCAAAGGGGTGGCTAGCGGGGGTTGGGGCGAGCAGTACTTC. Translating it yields CASSKGVASGGWGEQYF.

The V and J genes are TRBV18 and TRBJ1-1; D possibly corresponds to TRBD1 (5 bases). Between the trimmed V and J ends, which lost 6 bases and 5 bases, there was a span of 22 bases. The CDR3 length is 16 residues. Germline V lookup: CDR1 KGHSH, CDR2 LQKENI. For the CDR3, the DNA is TGTGCCAGCTCGCGGAGTTTGGGGGAGGTACAAACTGAAGCTTTCTTT. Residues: CASSRSLGEVQTEAFF.

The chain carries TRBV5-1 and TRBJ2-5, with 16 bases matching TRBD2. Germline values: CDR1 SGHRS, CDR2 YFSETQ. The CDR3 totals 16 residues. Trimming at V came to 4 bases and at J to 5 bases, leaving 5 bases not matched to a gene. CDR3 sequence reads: CASSEGLAGGRETQYF. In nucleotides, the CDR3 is TGCGCCAGCAGCGAGGGACTAGCGGGAGGGCGCGAGACCCAGTACTTC.

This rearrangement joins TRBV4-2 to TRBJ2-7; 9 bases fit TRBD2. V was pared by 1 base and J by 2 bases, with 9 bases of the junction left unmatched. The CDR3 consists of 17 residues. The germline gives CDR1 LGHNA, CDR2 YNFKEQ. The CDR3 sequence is CASSQVAVAGVPYEQYF. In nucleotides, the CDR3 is TGTGCCAGCAGCCAAGTGGCGGTAGCGGGGGTGCCCTACGAGCAGTACTTC.